These 23 T cell receptor beta chains were all obtained from the same sample, sequenced in a study of beta chain features in type 1 diabetes. The isolated RNA, all of it, was reverse transcribed, so expressed TCRB transcripts were what got sequenced. The protocol was immunoSEQ multiplex PCR, while the TCRdb copy is restricted to in-frame clones and leaves out a portion. The data contain more than 95,000 clones, 25% to 30% of them seen just once; the ten biggest clones take up 0.53%. Antigens for these TCRs are unknown. Study outcomes and limitations: Shorter TCRB CDR3s, moderately but significantly so, marked every one of the four CD4+ subsets in Type 1 diabetes patients.

Material: central memory CD4+ T cells from blood. The receptors were sampled from a woman under 30 with type 1 diabetes.

The chain has TRBV30 and TRBJ2-2; tentatively, D is TRBD2 (7 bases). Germline-derived CDR1 and CDR2 are GTSNPN and SVGIG (reference sequence). The CDR3 sequence is 15 residues long. Trimming pared 3 bases from V and 3 bases from J, leaving 14 bases between. CDR3 DNA sequence: TGTGCCTGGAGGCGGGCGGGGGCGGACACCGGGGAGCTGTTTTTT. Translation: CAWRRAGADTGELFF.

This clone has at least ten counts. Different DNA sequences within this sample yield the same CDR3. The rearrangement links TRBV5-1 to TRBJ2-1; 11 bases are a match to TRBD1. The CDR3 contains 13 residues. V dropped 4 bases and J dropped 10; count of bases not matched to a gene: 4. Germline V CDR1 and CDR2: SGHRS, YFSETQ. As DNA, the CDR3 is TGCGCCAGCAGCCTAGGGGACAGGGGGGAGCAGTTCTTC. It is translated as CASSLGDRGEQFF. The full variable domain, with the rest looked up from reference TRBV5-1 and TRBJ2-1, is KAGVTQTPRYLIKTRGQQVTLSCSPISGHRSVSWYQQTPGQGLQFLFEYFSETQRNKGNFPGRFSGRQFSNSRSEMNVSTLELGDSALYLCASSLGDRGEQFFGPGTRLTVL.

A few counts support this clone. The chain combines TRBV18 with TRBJ2-5; no clear D. Near its end, the DNA agrees better with TRBJ2-7, so the J call may be wrong. CDR1 KGHSH and CDR2 LQKENI come from the germline V gene. The CDR3 is made up of 12 amino acids. CDR3 in DNA: TGTGCCAGCTCACGAGAGAGCTACGAGCAGTACTTC. This encodes CASSRESYEQYF.

The chain uses TRBV5-6 and TRBJ2-3, with D unresolved. Germline V gene sequence: CDR1 SGHDT, CDR2 YYEEEE. The CDR3 contains 15 residues. V was shortened by 2 bases and J by 2 bases, with 12 bases between the two germline ends. This CDR3 reads CASSFLGPNTDTQYF. CDR3 DNA: TGTGCCAGCAGCTTTTTGGGCCCAAACACAGATACGCAGTATTTT.

This clone was counted a few times. The CDR3 DNA reads TGTGCCAGCAGTCGGACTAGCGGAGCCAAGAGCACCTACGAGCAGTACTTC. Translating gives CASSRTSGAKSTYEQYF. The chain is built from TRBV28 and TRBJ2-7; TRBD2 agrees at 10 bases. CDR1 MDHEN and CDR2 SYDVKM come from the germline V gene. The J segment lost 2 bases and the V segment lost 5 bases, leaving 12 bases of the junction unmatched. The CDR3 runs 17 residues.

This chain connects TRBV20-1 to TRBJ2-1, with D tentatively TRBD2 (7 bases). CDR1 DFQATT and CDR2 SNEGSKA come from the germline V gene (reference sequence). The CDR3 length is 11 residues. The germline V and J ends were trimmed by 2 bases and 10 bases, with 9 bases remaining between them. The CDR3 DNA sequence: TGCAGTGCTAGACCGGGGGGCGAGCAGTTCTTC. Encoded protein: CSARPGGEQFF.

This clone was detected only a few times. The chain carries TRBV2 and TRBJ2-3; D possibly corresponds to TRBD2 (6 bases). Deletions cut 8 bases from V and 3 bases from J, with 15 bases between. Germline-derived CDR1 and CDR2 are SNHLY and FYNNEI. The CDR3 extends over 14 amino acids. CDR3 region: CASEEGGTTDTQYF. The CDR3 region has the DNA TGTGCCAGCGAGGAGGGCGGGACTACAGATACGCAGTATTTT.

The genes are TRBV28 and TRBJ2-5; TRBD2 matches at 14 bases. The CDR3 is 18 amino acids. V lost 4 bases, J lost 1 base, and 8 bases stayed unmatched. CDR1 and CDR2 from the germline V gene are MDHEN and SYDVKM. CDR3 sequence (DNA): TGTGCCAGCAGTTCCCCAGGGGGACTAGCGGGAGCCCAAGAGACCCAGTACTTC. Protein product: CASSSPGGLAGAQETQYF.

This clone was counted only a few times. The chain recombines TRBV19 with TRBJ1-2, with 9 positions matching TRBD1. The CDR3 is 15 amino acids. Germline lookup yields CDR1 LNHDA and CDR2 SQIVND (reference sequence). The trim removed 4 bases at V and 6 bases at J, leaving 9 bases unmatched. CDR3 sequence reads: CASSKRDRERNGYTF. For the CDR3, the DNA is TGTGCCAGTAGTAAGAGGGACAGGGAAAGGAATGGCTACACCTTC.

This chain connects TRBV5-1 to TRBJ2-3; 8 nucleotides align to TRBD1. V lost 0 bases and J lost 1; bases outside the gene matches: 1. CDR1 is SGHRS and CDR2 is YFSETQ in the germline V gene. CDR3 length equals 15 residues. CDR3 coding DNA: TGCGCCAGCAGCTTGGCGACAGGGGGCACAGATACGCAGTATTTT. Translating gives CASSLATGGTDTQYF.

This chain links TRBV28 with TRBJ2-1, with 12 bases matching TRBD2. Germline V gene sequence: CDR1 MDHEN, CDR2 SYDVKM. The CDR3 loop spans 17 amino acids. The ends lost 4 bases at V and 6 bases at J; junction bases unmatched: 10. The CDR3 nucleotides are TGTGCCAGCAGTTCCCTACTAGCGGGAGGTAGGTCCAATGAGCAGTTCTTC. Encoded protein: CASSSLLAGGRSNEQFF.

Only a few counts were recorded for this clone. The J gene is TRBJ2-2, the V gene TRBV4-2; D perhaps matches TRBD2 (5 bases). With 1 base removed from V and 1 base from J, the gap between germline ends came to 7 bases. This CDR3 has 15 residues. CDR1 LGHNA and CDR2 YNFKEQ come from the germline V gene. CDR3 coding DNA: TGTGCCAGCAGCCAAGTAAGCGGGAACACCGGGGAGCTGTTTTTT. This gives the protein CASSQVSGNTGELFF.

This clone was recorded at least ten times. V gene TRBV7-2 combines with J gene TRBJ2-7; TRBD2 might be the D (7 bases). The germline gives CDR1 SGHTA, CDR2 FQGNSA. CDR3 size: 15 residues. V was cut by 2 bases and J by 1 base, with 12 bases left in between. CDR3 sequence: CASSLIRGLSYEQYF. DNA of the CDR3: TGTGCCAGCAGCTTAATCAGGGGACTATCCTACGAGCAGTACTTC.

This chain connects TRBV18 to TRBJ2-7; 7 bases line up with TRBD1. V shed 2 bases and J 6 bases; nucleotides not matched to a gene: 4. Germline V gene sequence: CDR1 KGHSH, CDR2 LQKENI. The CDR3 is made up of 13 amino acids. The DNA of the CDR3 is TGTGCCAGCTCACCAAGACAGGGATTCGAGCAGTACTTC. This encodes CASSPRQGFEQYF.

The chain combines TRBV19 with TRBJ1-2; TRBD1 agrees at 12 bases. Per the germline V gene, CDR1 is LNHDA and CDR2 is SQIVND (reference sequence). Losses at the gene ends were 5 bases for V and 5 bases for J; bases not matched to a gene: 6. CDR3 length: 15 residues. The CDR3 loop is CASSGTGGYHYGYTF. CDR3 nucleotide sequence: TGTGCCAGTAGTGGGACAGGGGGCTATCATTATGGCTACACCTTC.

The chain carries TRBV29-1 and TRBJ1-1; a possible D gene is TRBD1 (5 bases). The CDR3 has 13 amino acids. From germline, CDR1 is SQVTM and CDR2 ANQGSEA. V lost 4 bases and J lost 1, with 10 bases in between. The CDR3 DNA follows: TGCAGCGTTGCCTGGGGGGGGAACACTGAAGCTTTCTTT. This encodes CSVAWGGNTEAFF.

The V call is TRBV5-4, the J call TRBJ1-2, with a weak D call TRBD1 (6 bases). This CDR3 comprises 15 residues. CDR1 SGHNT and CDR2 YYREEE come from the germline V gene (reference sequence). Between the trimmed V and J ends, which lost 3 bases and 3 bases, there was a span of 15 bases. This CDR3 reads CASSSPGRGDYGYTF. The CDR3 DNA reads TGTGCCAGCAGCTCCCCGGGCAGGGGAGACTATGGCTACACCTTC.

This clone was detected only a few times. The chain employs TRBV28 and TRBJ2-5, with TRBD1 as a possible D gene (5 bases). Trimming took 8 bases from V and 7 from J, leaving 11 bases between them. CDR1 is MDHEN, CDR2 SYDVKM, per germline. The CDR3 is made up of 11 amino acids. DNA for the CDR3: TGTGCCAGCGTCGAAGGGGCGACCCAGTACTTC. Amino acid sequence: CASVEGATQYF.

This clone was seen only a few times. The chain is built from TRBV9 and TRBJ2-7; possibly TRBD1 for D (7 bases). Germline V gene data show CDR1 as SGDLS and CDR2 as YYNGEE. This CDR3 region has 14 residues. V dropped 4 bases and J dropped 3 bases, with 14 bases sitting between them. CDR3 sequence (DNA): TGTGCCAGCAGCCCGGGGGACAGCCGCTACGAGCAGTACGTC. This codes for CASSPGDSRYEQYV.

The rearrangement links TRBV7-2 to TRBJ2-3, with D possibly matching TRBD2 (6 bases). The CDR3 extends over 16 amino acids. The V and J ends lost 1 base and 0 bases respectively, with 11 bases between them. The germline CDR1 and CDR2 sequences are SGHTA and FQGNSA. The CDR3 here is CASSLVGGSSTDTQYF. The CDR3 DNA reads TGTGCCAGCAGCTTAGTAGGAGGGTCTAGCACAGATACGCAGTATTTT. Full variable domain (missing parts from reference TRBV7-2 and TRBJ2-3): GAGVSQSPSNKVTEKGKDVELRCDPISGHTALYWYRQSLGQGLEFLIYFQGNSAPDKSGLPSDRFSAERTGGSVSTLTIQRTQQEDSAVYLCASSLVGGSSTDTQYFGPGTRLTVL.

This clone was found a few times. This chain links TRBV7-3 with TRBJ1-1; possible D gene TRBD1, 6 bases. The CDR3 covers 15 residues. Germline values: CDR1 SGHTA, CDR2 FQGTGA. The V and J ends lost 2 bases and 3 bases respectively, with 13 bases between them. CDR3 residues: CASSLGSAGDTEAFF. The CDR3 DNA sequence: TGTGCCAGCAGCTTAGGGTCGGCAGGGGACACTGAAGCTTTCTTT.

The chain joins TRBV2 to TRBJ2-5; no clear D. Per the germline V gene, CDR1 is SNHLY and CDR2 is FYNNEI. The CDR3 is 13 residues long. V lost 5 bases and J lost 2, with 9 bases in between. This chain's CDR3 is CASSLTRQETQYF. DNA of the CDR3: TGTGCCAGCAGTCTGACACGTCAAGAGACCCAGTACTTC. The full variable domain, in which reference TRBV2 and TRBJ2-5 provide the parts outside the CDR3, is EPEVTQTPSHQVTQMGQEVILRCVPISNHLYFYWYRQILGQKVEFLVSFYNNEISEKSEIFDDQFSVERPDGSNFTLKIRSTKLEDSAMYFCASSLTRQETQYFGPGTRLLVL.

This clone appeared a few times. The chain is built from TRBV7-2 and TRBJ2-2; 7 bases are a match to TRBD2. The J segment lost 3 bases and the V segment lost 5 bases, leaving 6 bases of the junction unmatched. CDR3 length equals 15 residues. CDR1 is SGHTA, CDR2 FQGNSA, per germline. The CDR3 loop reads CASSERSGDTGELFF. The CDR3 DNA follows: TGTGCCAGCAGCGAAAGGAGCGGGGACACCGGGGAGCTGTTTTTT.